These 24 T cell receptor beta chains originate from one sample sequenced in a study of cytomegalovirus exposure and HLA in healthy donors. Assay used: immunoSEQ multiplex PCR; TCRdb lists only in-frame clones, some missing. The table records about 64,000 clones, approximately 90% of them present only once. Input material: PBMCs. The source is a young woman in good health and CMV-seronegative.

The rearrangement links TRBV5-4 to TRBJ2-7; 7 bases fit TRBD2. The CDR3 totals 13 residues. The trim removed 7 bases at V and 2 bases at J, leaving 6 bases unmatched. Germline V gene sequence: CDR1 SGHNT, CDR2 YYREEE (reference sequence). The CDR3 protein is CASLGLITYEQYF. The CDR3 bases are TGTGCCAGCCTGGGACTAATTACCTACGAGCAGTACTTC. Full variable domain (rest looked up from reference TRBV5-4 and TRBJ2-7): ETGVTQSPTHLIKTRGQQVTLRCSSQSGHNTVSWYQQALGQGPQFIFQYYREEENGRGNFPPRFSGLQFPNYSSELNVNALELDDSALYLCASLGLITYEQYFGPGTRLTVT.

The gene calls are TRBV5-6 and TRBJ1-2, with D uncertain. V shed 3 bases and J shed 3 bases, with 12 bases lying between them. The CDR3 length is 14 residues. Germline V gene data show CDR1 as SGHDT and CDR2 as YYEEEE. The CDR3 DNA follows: TGTGCCAGCAGCTCAGGTCTCACGCACTATGGCTACACCTTC. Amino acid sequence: CASSSGLTHYGYTF.

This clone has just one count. This chain's CDR3 is CASSQDWDRDPYEQYF. CDR3 nucleotide sequence: TGCGCCAGCAGCCAAGACTGGGACAGGGACCCCTACGAGCAGTACTTC. The rearrangement uses TRBV4-1 and TRBJ2-7, with 9 nucleotides matching TRBD1. The CDR3 consists of 16 residues. Germline CDR1 is MGHRA and CDR2 is YSYEKL. V lost 0 bases and J lost 2; bases outside the gene matches: 5.

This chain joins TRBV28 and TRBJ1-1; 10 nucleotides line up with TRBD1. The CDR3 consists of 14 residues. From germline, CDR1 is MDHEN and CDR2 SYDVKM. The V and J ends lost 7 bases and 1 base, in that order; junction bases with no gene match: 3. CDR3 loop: CASIRTGGNTEAFF. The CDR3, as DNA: TGTGCCAGCATCAGGACAGGGGGGAACACTGAAGCTTTCTTT.

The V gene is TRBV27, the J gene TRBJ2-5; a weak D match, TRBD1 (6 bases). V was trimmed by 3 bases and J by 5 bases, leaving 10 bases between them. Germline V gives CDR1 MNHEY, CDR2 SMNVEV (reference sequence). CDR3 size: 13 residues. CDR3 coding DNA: TGTGCCAGCAGTTTGGCAGGGGCGGAGACCCAGTACTTC. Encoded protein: CASSLAGAETQYF.

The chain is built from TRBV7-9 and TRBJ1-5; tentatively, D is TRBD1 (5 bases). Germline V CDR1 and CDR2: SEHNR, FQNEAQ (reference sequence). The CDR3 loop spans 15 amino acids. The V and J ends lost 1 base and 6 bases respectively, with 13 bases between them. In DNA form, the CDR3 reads TGTGCCAGCAGCTTAGAGGCAGGGTCAAGTCAGCCCCAGCATTTT. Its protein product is CASSLEAGSSQPQHF.

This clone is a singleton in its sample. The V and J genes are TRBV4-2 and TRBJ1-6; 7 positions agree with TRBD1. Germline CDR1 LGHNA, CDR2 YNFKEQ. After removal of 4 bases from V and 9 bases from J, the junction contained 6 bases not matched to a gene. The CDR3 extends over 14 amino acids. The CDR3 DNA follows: TGTGCCAGCAGCCCCGGGACAGACTCTTCACCCCTCCACTTT. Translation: CASSPGTDSSPLHF.

CDR3 region: CASSPGSGRGTDTQYF. The CDR3, as DNA: TGTGCCAGCAGCCCAGGGAGCGGGAGGGGCACAGATACGCAGTATTTT. The gene calls are TRBV5-4 and TRBJ2-3, with 10 bases that match TRBD2. The length of the CDR3 is 16 residues. Unmatched junction bases numbered 6, after V lost 4 bases and J lost 1 base. Germline values: CDR1 SGHNT, CDR2 YYREEE (reference sequence).

In DNA form, the CDR3 reads TGTGCCAGCCTGAGCGGGGCGCACACAGATACGCAGTATTTT. Its protein is CASLSGAHTDTQYF. This chain connects TRBV2 to TRBJ2-3, with TRBD2 identical over 7 bases. Germline loops: CDR1 SNHLY, CDR2 FYNNEI. This CDR3 spans 14 amino acids. V trimming: 8 bases; J trimming: 2 bases; junction bases outside the gene matches: 7.

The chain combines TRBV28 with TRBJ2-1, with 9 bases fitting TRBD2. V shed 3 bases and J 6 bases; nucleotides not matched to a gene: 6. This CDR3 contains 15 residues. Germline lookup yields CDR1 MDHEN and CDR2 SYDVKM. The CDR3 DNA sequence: TGTGCCAGCAGTTTTTCGGGACTAGCTCCCAATGAGCAGTTCTTC. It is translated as CASSFSGLAPNEQFF.

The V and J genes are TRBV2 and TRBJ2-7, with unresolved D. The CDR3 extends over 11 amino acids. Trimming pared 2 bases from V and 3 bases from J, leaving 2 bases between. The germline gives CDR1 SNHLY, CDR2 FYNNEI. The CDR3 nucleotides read TGTGCCAGCAGTGAACGCTACGAGCAGTACTTC. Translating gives CASSERYEQYF. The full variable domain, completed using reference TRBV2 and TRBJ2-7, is EPEVTQTPSHQVTQMGQEVILRCVPISNHLYFYWYRQILGQKVEFLVSFYNNEISEKSEIFDDQFSVERPDGSNFTLKIRSTKLEDSAMYFCASSERYEQYFGPGTRLTVT.

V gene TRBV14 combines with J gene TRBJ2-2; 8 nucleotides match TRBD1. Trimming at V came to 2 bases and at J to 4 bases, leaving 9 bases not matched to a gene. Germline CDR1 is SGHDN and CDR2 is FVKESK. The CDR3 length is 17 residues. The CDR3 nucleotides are TGTGCCAGCAGCCAAAATCCAGGGGGCACCGGCACCGGGGAGCTGTTTTTT. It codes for CASSQNPGGTGTGELFF.

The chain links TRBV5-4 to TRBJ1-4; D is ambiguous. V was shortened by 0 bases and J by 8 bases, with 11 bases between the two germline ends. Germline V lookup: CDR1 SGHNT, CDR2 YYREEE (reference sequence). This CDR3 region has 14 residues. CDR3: CASSLAGRNEKLFF. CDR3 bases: TGTGCCAGCAGCTTGGCTGGGAGGAACGAAAAACTGTTTTTT.

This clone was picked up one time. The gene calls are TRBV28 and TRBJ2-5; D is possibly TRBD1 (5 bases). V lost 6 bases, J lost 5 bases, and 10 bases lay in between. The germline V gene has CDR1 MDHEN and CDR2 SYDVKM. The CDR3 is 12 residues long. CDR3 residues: CASSFRAETQYF. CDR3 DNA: TGTGCCAGCAGCTTCAGGGCGGAGACCCAGTACTTC.

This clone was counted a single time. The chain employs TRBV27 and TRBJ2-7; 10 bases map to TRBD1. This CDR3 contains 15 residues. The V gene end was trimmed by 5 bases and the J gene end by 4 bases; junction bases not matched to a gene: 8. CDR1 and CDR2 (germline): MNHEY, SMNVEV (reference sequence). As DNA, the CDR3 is TGTGCCAGCAGTAGTTGGGACAGGGGCCAATACGAGCAGTACTTC. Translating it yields CASSSWDRGQYEQYF.

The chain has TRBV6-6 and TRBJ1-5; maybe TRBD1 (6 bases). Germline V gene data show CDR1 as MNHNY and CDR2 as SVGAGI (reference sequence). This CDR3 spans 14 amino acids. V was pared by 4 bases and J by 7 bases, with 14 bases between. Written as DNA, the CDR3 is TGTGCCAGCAGTTTTCAGGGGTATGGACAGCCCCAGCATTTT. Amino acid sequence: CASSFQGYGQPQHF.

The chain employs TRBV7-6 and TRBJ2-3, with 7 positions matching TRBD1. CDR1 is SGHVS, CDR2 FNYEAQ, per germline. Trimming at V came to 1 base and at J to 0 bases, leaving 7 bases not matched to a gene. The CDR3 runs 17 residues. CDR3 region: CASSLGGTEPSTDTQYF. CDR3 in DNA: TGTGCCAGCAGCTTAGGGGGGACAGAACCTAGCACAGATACGCAGTATTTT.

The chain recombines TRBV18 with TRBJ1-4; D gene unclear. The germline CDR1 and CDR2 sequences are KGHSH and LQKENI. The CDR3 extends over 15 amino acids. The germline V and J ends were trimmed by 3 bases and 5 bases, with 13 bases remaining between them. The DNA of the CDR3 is TGTGCCAGCTCACCTCGGGTTTCGGGGAATGAAAAACTGTTTTTT. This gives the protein CASSPRVSGNEKLFF.

Written as DNA, the CDR3 is TGCGCCAGCAGCTTGGTTTTAGCGGACAATGAGCAGTTCTTC. This codes for CASSLVLADNEQFF. This chain connects TRBV5-1 to TRBJ2-1, with a weak D call TRBD2 (6 bases). Germline V gene sequence: CDR1 SGHRS, CDR2 YFSETQ. With 0 bases removed from V and 5 bases from J, the gap between germline ends came to 9 bases. The CDR3 covers 14 residues.

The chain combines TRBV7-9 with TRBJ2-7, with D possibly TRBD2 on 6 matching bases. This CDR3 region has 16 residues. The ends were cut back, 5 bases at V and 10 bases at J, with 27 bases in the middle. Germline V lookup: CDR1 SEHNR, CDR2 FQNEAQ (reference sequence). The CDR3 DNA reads TGTGCCAGCAGCCCAAAGGCACCGGGACTCCCGTTTCGACAGTACTTC. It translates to CASSPKAPGLPFRQYF.

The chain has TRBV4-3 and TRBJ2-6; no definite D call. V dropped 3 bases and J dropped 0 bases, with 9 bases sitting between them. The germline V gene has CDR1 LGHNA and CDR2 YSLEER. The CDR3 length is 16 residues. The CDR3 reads CASSQGVGSGANVLTF. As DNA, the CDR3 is TGCGCCAGCAGCCAGGGCGTAGGCTCTGGGGCCAACGTCCTGACTTTC.

CDR3: CASKGARETQYF. CDR3 bases: TGTGCCAGCAAGGGGGCGCGGGAGACCCAGTACTTC. The chain combines TRBV19 with TRBJ2-5; 7 bases are shared with TRBD1. Germline V lookup: CDR1 LNHDA, CDR2 SQIVND (reference sequence). The CDR3 length is 12 residues. J was trimmed by 5 bases and V by 9 bases; bases with no gene match: 6. The full variable domain, in which reference TRBV19 and TRBJ2-5 provide the parts outside the CDR3, is DGGITQSPKYLFRKEGQNVTLSCEQNLNHDAMYWYRQDPGQGLRLIYYSQIVNDFQKGDIAEGYSVSREKKESFPLTVTSAQKNPTAFYLCASKGARETQYFGPGTRLLVL.

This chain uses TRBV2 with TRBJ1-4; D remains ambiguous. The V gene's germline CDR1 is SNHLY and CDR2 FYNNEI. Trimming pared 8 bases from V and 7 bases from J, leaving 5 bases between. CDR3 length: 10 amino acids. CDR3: CASFGEKLFF. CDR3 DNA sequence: TGTGCCAGCTTCGGTGAAAAACTGTTTTTT.

This CDR3 reads CASSIGTGTWEQYF. DNA for the CDR3: TGTGCCAGTAGTATAGGGACAGGAACGTGGGAGCAGTACTTC. This sequence joins TRBV19 and TRBJ2-7; 7 bases are a match to TRBD1. The CDR3 consists of 14 residues. The ends lost 1 base at V and 7 bases at J; junction bases unmatched: 7. Germline V gene sequence: CDR1 LNHDA, CDR2 SQIVND (reference sequence).